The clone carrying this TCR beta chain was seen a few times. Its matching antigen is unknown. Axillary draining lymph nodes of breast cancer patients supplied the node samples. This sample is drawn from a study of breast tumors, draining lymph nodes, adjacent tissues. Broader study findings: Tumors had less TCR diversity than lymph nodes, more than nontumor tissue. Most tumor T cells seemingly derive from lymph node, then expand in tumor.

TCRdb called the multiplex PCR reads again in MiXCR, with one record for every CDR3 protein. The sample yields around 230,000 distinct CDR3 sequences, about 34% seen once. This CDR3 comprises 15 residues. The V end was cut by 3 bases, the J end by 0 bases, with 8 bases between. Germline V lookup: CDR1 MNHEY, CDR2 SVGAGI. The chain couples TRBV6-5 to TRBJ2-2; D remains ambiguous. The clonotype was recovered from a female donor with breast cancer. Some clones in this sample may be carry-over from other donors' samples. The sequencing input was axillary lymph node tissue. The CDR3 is CASSYNRPNTGELFF. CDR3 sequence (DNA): TGTGCCAGCAGTTATAACCGCCCGAACACCGGGGAGCTGTTTTTT.